This TCR beta chain was identified in a study of blood T cells in healthy people across ages. Regarding this clonotype: At one end the junction does not follow the germline gene, possibly because of a read error.

Per germline, CDR1 SGHRS and CDR2 YFSETQ. The CDR3 is 18 residues long. Then a second PCR, running about 7 to 11 cycles, was carried out with a sample-barcoded 5' primer and a J-beta primer mix. Each CDR3 protein gets one entry after TCRdb re-called the 5' RACE reads with MiXCR. The sample includes over 700,000 distinct CDR3 sequences, approximately 25% of them seen just once. These same records also appear under a second study, on T cells of mothers and their children. As that study records: A handful of children, together with their three healthy Caucasian mothers, made up the donors.

Sequencing input: blood. The TCR was taken from a boy aged 5-17 years in good health. The rearrangement uses TRBV5-1 and TRBJ2-5, with 7 bases matching TRBD1. DNA for the CDR3: TGCGCCAGCAGCTTGGTGGTGACAGGGTTGTCGCTCGGGGAGACCCAGTGCTTC. Protein sequence: CASSLVVTGLSLGETQCF. The full variable domain, completed using reference TRBV5-1 and TRBJ2-5, is KAGVTQTPRYLIKTRGQQVTLSCSPISGHRSVSWYQQTPGQGLQFLFEYFSETQRNKGNFPGRFSGRQFSNSRSEMNVSTLELGDSALYLCASSLVVTGLSLGETQCFGPGTRLLVL.